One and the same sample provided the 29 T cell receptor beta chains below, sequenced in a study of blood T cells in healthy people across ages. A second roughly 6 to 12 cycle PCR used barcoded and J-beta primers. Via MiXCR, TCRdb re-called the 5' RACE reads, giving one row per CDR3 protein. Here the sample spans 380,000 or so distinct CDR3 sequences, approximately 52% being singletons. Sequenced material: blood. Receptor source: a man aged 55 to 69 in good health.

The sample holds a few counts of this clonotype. DNA of the CDR3: TGTGCCAGCAGCTTAGAACCGGGACTGCCACCTTACTATGGCTACACCTTC. This codes for CASSLEPGLPPYYGYTF. The rearrangement joins TRBV7-2 to TRBJ1-2, with a possible D match to TRBD1 (5 bases). V lost 1 base and J 3 bases, leaving 18 bases between the germline ends. Germline V gene lookup returns CDR1 SGHTA and CDR2 FQGNSA. CDR3 length: 17 amino acids.

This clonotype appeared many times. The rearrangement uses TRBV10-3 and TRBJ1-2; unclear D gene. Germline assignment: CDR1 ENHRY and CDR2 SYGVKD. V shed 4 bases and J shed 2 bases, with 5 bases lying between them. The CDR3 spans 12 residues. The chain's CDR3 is CAISAGNYGYTF. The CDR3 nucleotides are TGTGCCATCAGTGCGGGAAACTATGGCTACACCTTC.

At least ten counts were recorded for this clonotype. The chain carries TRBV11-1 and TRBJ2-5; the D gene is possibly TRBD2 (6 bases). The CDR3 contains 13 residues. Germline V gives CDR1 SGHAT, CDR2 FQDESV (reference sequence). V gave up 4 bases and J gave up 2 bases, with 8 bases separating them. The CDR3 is CASSSGLQETQYF. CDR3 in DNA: TGTGCCAGCAGCTCGGGACTGCAAGAGACCCAGTACTTC.

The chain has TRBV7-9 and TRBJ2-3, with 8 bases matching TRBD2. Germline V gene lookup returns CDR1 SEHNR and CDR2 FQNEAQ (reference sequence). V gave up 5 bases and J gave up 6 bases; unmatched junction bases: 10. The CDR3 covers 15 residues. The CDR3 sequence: CASSPRLARVDTQYF. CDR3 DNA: TGTGCCAGCAGCCCGCGACTAGCGAGAGTCGATACGCAGTATTTT.

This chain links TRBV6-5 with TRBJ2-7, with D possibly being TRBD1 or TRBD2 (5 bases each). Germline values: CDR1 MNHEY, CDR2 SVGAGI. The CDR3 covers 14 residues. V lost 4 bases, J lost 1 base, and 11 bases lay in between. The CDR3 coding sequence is TGTGCCAGCAGTTGGGACCCAGGGTCCTACGAGCAGTACTTC. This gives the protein CASSWDPGSYEQYF.

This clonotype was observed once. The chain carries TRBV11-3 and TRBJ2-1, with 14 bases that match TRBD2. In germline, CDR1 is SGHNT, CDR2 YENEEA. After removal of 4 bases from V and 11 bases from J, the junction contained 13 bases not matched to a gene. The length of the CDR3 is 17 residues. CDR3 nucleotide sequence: TGTGCCAGCAGCTCCGGGACTAGCGGGAGTTTTGTCGGTAAGCAGTTCTTC. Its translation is CASSSGTSGSFVGKQFF. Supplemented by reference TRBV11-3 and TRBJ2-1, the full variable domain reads EAGVVQSPRYKIIEKKQPVAFWCNPISGHNTLYWYLQNLGQGPELLIRYENEEAVDDSQLPKDRFSAERLKGVDSTLKIQPAELGDSAVYLCASSSGTSGSFVGKQFFGPGTRLTVL.

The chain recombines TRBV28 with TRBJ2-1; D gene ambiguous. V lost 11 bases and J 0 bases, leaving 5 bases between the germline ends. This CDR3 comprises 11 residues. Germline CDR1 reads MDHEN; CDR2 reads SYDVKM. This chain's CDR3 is CAGDSYNEQFF. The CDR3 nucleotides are TGTGCCGGGGACTCCTACAATGAGCAGTTCTTC.

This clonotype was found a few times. The CDR3 sequence is CASGISGGPTDTQYF. The DNA for the CDR3 is TGTGCCAGCGGGATCAGCGGGGGGCCTACAGATACGCAGTATTTT. The chain joins TRBV9 to TRBJ2-3; TRBD2 matches at 9 bases. The germline gives CDR1 SGDLS, CDR2 YYNGEE. The CDR3 spans 15 residues. Germline trimming cut 7 bases from V and 3 bases from J; bases unmatched to any gene: 9.

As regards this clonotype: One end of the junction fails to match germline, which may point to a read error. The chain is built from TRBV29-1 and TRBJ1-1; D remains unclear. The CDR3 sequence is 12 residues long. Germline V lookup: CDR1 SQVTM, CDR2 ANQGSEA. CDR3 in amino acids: CGVQAQSSEAFF. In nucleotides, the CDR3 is TGCGGCGTTCAGGCCCAGTCGAGTGAAGCTTTCTTT.

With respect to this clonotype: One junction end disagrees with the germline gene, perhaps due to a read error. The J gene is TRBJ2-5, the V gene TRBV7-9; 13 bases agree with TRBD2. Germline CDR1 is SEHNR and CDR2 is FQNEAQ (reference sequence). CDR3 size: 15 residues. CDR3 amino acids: CASSQTSGRVEIQYF. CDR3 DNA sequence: TGTGCCAGCAGCCAAACTAGCGGGAGGGTAGAGATCCAGTACTTC.

CDR3 residues: CASSLAFGEETQYF. In DNA form, the CDR3 reads TGTGCCAGCAGCTTAGCTTTCGGAGAAGAGACCCAGTACTTC. The J gene is TRBJ2-5, the V gene TRBV7-2; the D is unclear. V was pared by 0 bases and J by 3 bases, with 8 bases between. Germline CDR1 and CDR2: SGHTA and FQGNSA. The CDR3 consists of 14 residues.

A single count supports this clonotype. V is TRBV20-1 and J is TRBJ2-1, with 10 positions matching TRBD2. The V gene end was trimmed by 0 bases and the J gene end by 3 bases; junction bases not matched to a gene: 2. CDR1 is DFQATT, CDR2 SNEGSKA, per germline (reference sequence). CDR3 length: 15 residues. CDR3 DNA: TGCAGTGCTAGAGAAGCGGGGGGGTACTACAATGAGCAGTTCTTC. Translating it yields CSAREAGGYYNEQFF.

The CDR3 region is CASSAAGAYTDTQYF. The DNA for the CDR3 is TGTGCCAGCAGTGCCGCGGGGGCCTACACAGATACGCAGTATTTT. This rearrangement joins TRBV2 to TRBJ2-3; a weak D match, TRBD2 (7 bases). The V gene lost 4 bases and the J gene lost 2 bases, with 13 bases spanning the gap. The CDR3 has 15 amino acids. The V gene's germline CDR1 is SNHLY and CDR2 FYNNEI.

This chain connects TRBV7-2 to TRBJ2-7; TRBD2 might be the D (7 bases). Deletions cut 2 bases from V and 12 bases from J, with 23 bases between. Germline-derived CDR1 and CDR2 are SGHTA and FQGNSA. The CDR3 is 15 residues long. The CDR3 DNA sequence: TGTGCCAGCAGCTTAAGGGAGGGGGTTTTAGGGACCCGGTACTTC. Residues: CASSLREGVLGTRYF.

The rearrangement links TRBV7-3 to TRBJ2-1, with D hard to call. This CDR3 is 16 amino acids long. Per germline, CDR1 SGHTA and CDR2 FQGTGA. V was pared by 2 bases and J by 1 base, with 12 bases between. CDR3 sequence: CASSLGNGKSYNEQFF. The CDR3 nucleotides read TGTGCCAGCAGCTTAGGTAACGGAAAGTCCTACAATGAGCAGTTCTTC.

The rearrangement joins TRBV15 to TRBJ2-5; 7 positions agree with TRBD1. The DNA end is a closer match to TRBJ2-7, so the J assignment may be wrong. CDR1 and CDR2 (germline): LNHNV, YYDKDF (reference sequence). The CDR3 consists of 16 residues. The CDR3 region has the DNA TGTGCCACCAGCAGAGAGACAGGGAACAGGGGCGACGAGCAGTACTTC. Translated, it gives CATSRETGNRGDEQYF.

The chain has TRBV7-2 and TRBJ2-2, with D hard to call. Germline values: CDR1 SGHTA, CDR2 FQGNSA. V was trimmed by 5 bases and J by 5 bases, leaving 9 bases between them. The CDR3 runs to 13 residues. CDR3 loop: CASSARTTGELFF. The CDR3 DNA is TGTGCCAGCAGCGCCAGGACGACCGGGGAGCTGTTTTTT.

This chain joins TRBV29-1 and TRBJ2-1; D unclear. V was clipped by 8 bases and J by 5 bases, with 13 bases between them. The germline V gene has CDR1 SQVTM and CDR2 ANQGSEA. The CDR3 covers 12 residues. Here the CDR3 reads CSSLGMDNEQFF. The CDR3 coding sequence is TGCAGCTCATTAGGGATGGACAATGAGCAGTTCTTC.

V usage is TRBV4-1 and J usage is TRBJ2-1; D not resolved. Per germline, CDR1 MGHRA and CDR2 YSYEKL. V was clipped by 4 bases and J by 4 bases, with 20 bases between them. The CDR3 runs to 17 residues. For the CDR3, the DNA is TGCGCCAGCAGCCGTCGGTGGGCGGACGCGTTATACAATGAGCAGTTCTTC. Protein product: CASSRRWADALYNEQFF.

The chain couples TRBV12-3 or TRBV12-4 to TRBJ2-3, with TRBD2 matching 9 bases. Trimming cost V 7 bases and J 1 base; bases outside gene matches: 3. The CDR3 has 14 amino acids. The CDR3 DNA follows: TGTGCCAGCACCCGGACTAGCGGCACAGATACGCAGTATTTT. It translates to CASTRTSGTDTQYF.

The CDR3 sequence: CASSPRRGAVGYTF. The CDR3 nucleotides read TGTGCCAGCAGCCCTCGACGGGGGGCGGTTGGCTACACCTTC. J is TRBJ1-2 and V is TRBV3-1; tentatively, D is TRBD1 (6 bases). The CDR3 runs 14 residues. V was pared by 4 bases and J by 7 bases, with 16 bases between. Germline V gene lookup returns CDR1 LGHDT and CDR2 YNNKEL (reference sequence).

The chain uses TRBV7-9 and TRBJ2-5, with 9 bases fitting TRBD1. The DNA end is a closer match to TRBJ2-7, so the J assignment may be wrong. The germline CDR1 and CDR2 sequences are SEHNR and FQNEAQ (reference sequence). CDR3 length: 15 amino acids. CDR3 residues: CASSHTDRGGSEQYF. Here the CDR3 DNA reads TGTGCCAGCAGCCACACGGACAGGGGAGGGAGCGAGCAGTACTTC.

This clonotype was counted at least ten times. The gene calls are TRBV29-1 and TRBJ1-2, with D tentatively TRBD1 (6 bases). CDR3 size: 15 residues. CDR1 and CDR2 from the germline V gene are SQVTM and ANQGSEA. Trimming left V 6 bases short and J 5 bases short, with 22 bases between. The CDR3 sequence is CSVHGTPEEWYGYTF. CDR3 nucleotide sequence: TGCAGCGTCCACGGGACACCCGAGGAGTGGTATGGCTACACCTTC. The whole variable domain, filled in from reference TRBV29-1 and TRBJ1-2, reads SAVISQKPSRDICQRGTSLTIQCQVDSQVTMMFWYRQQPGQSLTLIATANQGSEATYESGFVIDKFPISRPNLTFSTLTVSNMSPEDSSIYLCSVHGTPEEWYGYTFGSGTRLTVV.

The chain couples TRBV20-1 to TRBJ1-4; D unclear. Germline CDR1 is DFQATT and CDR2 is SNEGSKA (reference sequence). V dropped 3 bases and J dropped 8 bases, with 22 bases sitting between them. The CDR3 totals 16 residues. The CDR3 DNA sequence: TGCAGTGCTAGTTCCCTTAACACGGGGATAGGAGAAAAACTGTTTTTT. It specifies CSASSLNTGIGEKLFF.

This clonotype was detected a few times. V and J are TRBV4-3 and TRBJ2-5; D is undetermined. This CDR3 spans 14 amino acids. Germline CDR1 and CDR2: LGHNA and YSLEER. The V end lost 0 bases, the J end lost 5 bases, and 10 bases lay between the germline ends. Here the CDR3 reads CASSQERNGETQYF. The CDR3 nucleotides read TGCGCCAGCAGCCAAGAGAGAAACGGGGAGACCCAGTACTTC.

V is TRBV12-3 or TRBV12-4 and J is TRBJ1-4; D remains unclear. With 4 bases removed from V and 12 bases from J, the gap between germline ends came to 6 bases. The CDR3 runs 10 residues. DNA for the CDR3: TGTGCCAGCAGTTCAGTCGAACTGTTTTTT. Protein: CASSSVELFF.

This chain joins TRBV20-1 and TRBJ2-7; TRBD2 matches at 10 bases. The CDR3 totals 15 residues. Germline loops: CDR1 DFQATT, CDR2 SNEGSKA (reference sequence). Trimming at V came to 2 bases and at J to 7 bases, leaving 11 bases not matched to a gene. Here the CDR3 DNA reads TGCAGTGCTAGAATAGCTGGGCCTAGCGGGAGAGAGCAGTACTTC. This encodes CSARIAGPSGREQYF.

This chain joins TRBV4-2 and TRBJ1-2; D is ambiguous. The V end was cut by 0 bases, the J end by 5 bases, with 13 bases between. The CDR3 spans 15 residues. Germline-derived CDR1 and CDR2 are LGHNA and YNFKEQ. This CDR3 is CASSQDRPARYGYTF. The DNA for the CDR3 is TGTGCCAGCAGCCAAGATCGACCGGCGAGATATGGCTACACCTTC.

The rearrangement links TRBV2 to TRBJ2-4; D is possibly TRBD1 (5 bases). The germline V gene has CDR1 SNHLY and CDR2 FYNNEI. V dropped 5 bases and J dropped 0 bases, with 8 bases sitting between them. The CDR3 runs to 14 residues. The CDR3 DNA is TGTGCCAGCAGTATAGGGGTAGCCAAAAACATTCAGTACTTC. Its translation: CASSIGVAKNIQYF.